This T cell receptor beta chain was identified during a study of T cell changes during pregnancy in multiple sclerosis. Trimming stripped 3 bases from V and 5 bases from J, with 11 bases between. Germline CDR1 SGHAT, CDR2 FQNNGV. This CDR3 spans 13 amino acids. Profiling relied on immunoSEQ multiplex PCR, and the TCRdb table lists in-frame clones only, not all of them. The table lists tens of thousands of clones, roughly nine tenths of them singletons. The rearrangement uses TRBV11-2 and TRBJ2-7, with D hard to call. The receptor was derived from a female donor in good health, enrolled as a control in a pregnancy study. The source was peripheral blood, collected in the third trimester of pregnancy. CDR3 loop: CASSFSSPNEQYF. CDR3 coding DNA: TGTGCCAGCAGCTTTTCGAGTCCCAACGAGCAGTACTTC.